These T cell receptor beta chains were read from a single sample in a study of cytomegalovirus exposure and HLA in healthy donors. The protocol was immunoSEQ multiplex PCR, while the TCRdb copy is restricted to in-frame clones and leaves out a portion. The sample holds about 130,000 clones; around 82% are singletons and the top ten take 11%. Sequenced input: PBMCs. These receptors were collected from a man under 40 in good health and CMV-seropositive. Each CDR3 is given with its conserved first and last residue. The order of the fields is J gene, D gene, V gene, clone size, CDR3 protein, CDR3 DNA. The D gene is left open where the match is weak. Expanded clones are given a class, and other clones once, few, many or no size at all.

J gene: TRBJ2-3; D gene: .; V gene: TRBV11-2; clone size: .; CDR3 protein: CASSLDRRDGSLTDTQYF; CDR3 DNA: TGTGCCAGCAGCTTAGATAGGAGGGACGGATCCCTCACAGATACGCAGTATTTT
J gene: TRBJ1-5; D gene: .; V gene: TRBV5-6; clone size: .; CDR3 protein: CASSPQHAQPQHF; CDR3 DNA: TGTGCCAGCAGTCCACAGCATGCTCAGCCCCAGCATTTT
J gene: TRBJ2-2; D gene: TRBD2; V gene: TRBV7-2; clone size: .; CDR3 protein: CASSFLSGGRAGELFF; CDR3 DNA: TGTGCCAGCAGCTTCCTCAGCGGGGGAAGGGCCGGGGAGCTGTTTTTT
J gene: TRBJ1-4; D gene: .; V gene: TRBV6-5; clone size: .; CDR3 protein: CASRDRYREKLFF; CDR3 DNA: TGTGCCAGTAGAGACAGATACCGGGAAAAACTGTTTTTT
J gene: TRBJ2-1; D gene: .; V gene: TRBV15; clone size: .; CDR3 protein: CATSYGSKGEQFF; CDR3 DNA: TGTGCCACCAGCTACGGGAGTAAGGGTGAGCAGTTCTTC
J gene: TRBJ2-5; D gene: TRBD1; V gene: TRBV7-2; clone size: .; CDR3 protein: CASSVVRGRTETQYF; CDR3 DNA: TGTGCCAGCAGCGTGGTCAGGGGGCGCACGGAGACCCAGTACTTC
J gene: TRBJ2-7; D gene: TRBD2; V gene: TRBV5-5; clone size: once; CDR3 protein: CASSYTGRGLAASYEQYF; CDR3 DNA: TGTGCCAGCAGCTATACGGGGCGGGGACTAGCGGCTTCCTACGAGCAGTACTTC
J gene: TRBJ2-3; D gene: TRBD2; V gene: TRBV5-5; clone size: .; CDR3 protein: CASSRTSGLAGLTDTQYF; CDR3 DNA: TGTGCCAGCAGCCGAACTTCTGGACTAGCGGGACTGACAGATACGCAGTATTTT
J gene: TRBJ2-5; D gene: .; V gene: TRBV14; clone size: .; CDR3 protein: CASSQEGGRRDLETQYF; CDR3 DNA: TGTGCCAGCAGCCAAGAGGGGGGTCGCCGGGACTTGGAGACCCAGTACTTC
J gene: TRBJ2-2; D gene: TRBD2; V gene: TRBV7-3; clone size: .; CDR3 protein: CASSLGLNTGELFF; CDR3 DNA: TGTGCCAGCAGCCTGGGACTAAACACCGGGGAGCTGTTTTTT
J gene: TRBJ2-7; D gene: TRBD2; V gene: TRBV18; clone size: .; CDR3 protein: CASSPRSGSLVREQYF; CDR3 DNA: TGTGCCAGCTCACCCCGAAGCGGGAGTCTCGTGAGAGAGCAGTACTTC
J gene: TRBJ2-7; D gene: TRBD1; V gene: TRBV5-1; clone size: .; CDR3 protein: CASSIAGQGAGEQYF; CDR3 DNA: TGCGCCAGCAGCATAGCGGGACAGGGGGCGGGCGAGCAGTACTTC
J gene: TRBJ1-1; D gene: .; V gene: TRBV30; clone size: once; CDR3 protein: CAWSRQLTEAFF; CDR3 DNA: TGTGCCTGGAGTCGACAGCTCACTGAAGCTTTCTTT
J gene: TRBJ2-7; D gene: .; V gene: TRBV27; clone size: .; CDR3 protein: CASSSVGHKYEQYF; CDR3 DNA: TGTGCCAGCAGTTCCGTGGGACATAAGTACGAGCAGTACTTC
J gene: TRBJ2-1; D gene: TRBD1; V gene: TRBV9; clone size: .; CDR3 protein: CASSVASRQGTEQFF; CDR3 DNA: TGTGCCAGCAGCGTAGCATCCAGACAGGGCACTGAGCAGTTCTTC
J gene: TRBJ2-3; D gene: .; V gene: TRBV6-6; clone size: .; CDR3 protein: CASSYRPDTQYF; CDR3 DNA: TGTGCCAGCAGTTACCGTCCAGATACGCAGTATTTT
J gene: TRBJ1-2; D gene: .; V gene: TRBV27; clone size: .; CDR3 protein: CASSFSGARYGYTF; CDR3 DNA: TGTGCCAGCAGTTTTTCAGGGGCTCGTTATGGCTACACCTTC
J gene: TRBJ1-4; D gene: .; V gene: TRBV21-1; clone size: .; CDR3 protein: CASRGQGWNEKLFF; CDR3 DNA: TGTGCCAGCAGGGGACAGGGTTGGAATGAAAAACTGTTTTTT
J gene: TRBJ2-7; D gene: .; V gene: TRBV7-2; clone size: .; CDR3 protein: CASREPGGEQYF; CDR3 DNA: TGTGCCAGCAGGGAGCCGGGTGGCGAGCAGTACTTC
J gene: TRBJ2-1; D gene: TRBD2; V gene: TRBV5-4; clone size: .; CDR3 protein: CASSWGRGPLGNEQFF; CDR3 DNA: TGTGCCAGCAGCTGGGGGAGGGGTCCCCTCGGCAATGAGCAGTTCTTC
J gene: TRBJ1-2; D gene: TRBD1; V gene: TRBV27; clone size: .; CDR3 protein: CASGRQGNYGYTF; CDR3 DNA: TGTGCCAGCGGCAGACAGGGTAACTATGGCTACACCTTC
J gene: TRBJ2-2; D gene: TRBD1; V gene: TRBV7-9; clone size: .; CDR3 protein: CASSYPPDRPSHTGELFF; CDR3 DNA: TGTGCCAGCAGCTACCCTCCGGACAGGCCATCACACACCGGGGAGCTGTTTTTT
J gene: TRBJ2-1; D gene: TRBD2; V gene: TRBV2; clone size: few; CDR3 protein: CASSELDSGANEQFF; CDR3 DNA: TGTGCCAGCAGTGAACTAGACAGCGGGGCCAATGAGCAGTTCTTC
J gene: TRBJ1-2; D gene: .; V gene: TRBV28; clone size: .; CDR3 protein: CASSLNRDYGYTF; CDR3 DNA: TGTGCCAGCAGTTTGAACAGGGACTATGGCTACACCTTC
J gene: TRBJ2-1; D gene: TRBD2; V gene: TRBV5-1; clone size: .; CDR3 protein: CASSLVLAGGGSEQFF; CDR3 DNA: TGCGCCAGCAGCTTGGTCCTAGCGGGTGGAGGCAGTGAGCAGTTCTTC
J gene: TRBJ2-7; D gene: TRBD2; V gene: TRBV5-1; clone size: once; CDR3 protein: CASSTGLAGDVLREQYF; CDR3 DNA: TGCGCCAGCAGCACTGGACTAGCGGGAGACGTCCTACGCGAGCAGTACTTC
J gene: TRBJ1-5; D gene: .; V gene: TRBV28; clone size: .; CDR3 protein: CASSTRWGDQPQHF; CDR3 DNA: TGTGCCAGCAGTACCCGGTGGGGCGATCAGCCCCAGCATTTT
J gene: TRBJ2-1; D gene: .; V gene: TRBV4-2; clone size: once; CDR3 protein: CASSPEGTVHNEQFF; CDR3 DNA: TGTGCCAGCAGCCCGGAGGGTACCGTGCACAATGAGCAGTTCTTC
J gene: TRBJ1-1; D gene: .; V gene: TRBV10-3; clone size: once; CDR3 protein: CAISPRDEGNEAFF; CDR3 DNA: TGTGCCATCAGTCCCAGGGATGAAGGGAATGAAGCTTTCTTT
J gene: TRBJ1-2; D gene: .; V gene: TRBV28; clone size: .; CDR3 protein: CASSLPRGPVGYTF; CDR3 DNA: TGTGCCAGCAGTTTACCCAGGGGCCCCGTGGGCTACACCTTC
J gene: TRBJ2-1; D gene: .; V gene: TRBV5-1; clone size: .; CDR3 protein: CASSVRGEGQFF; CDR3 DNA: TGCGCCAGCAGCGTCCGCGGCGAGGGGCAGTTCTTC
J gene: TRBJ2-5; D gene: .; V gene: TRBV18; clone size: .; CDR3 protein: CASSPGDGQQNQETQYF; CDR3 DNA: TGTGCCAGCTCACCAGGGGATGGACAGCAGAACCAAGAGACCCAGTACTTC
J gene: TRBJ2-5; D gene: TRBD2; V gene: TRBV29-1; clone size: .; CDR3 protein: CSSTLGLAGEETQYF; CDR3 DNA: TGCAGTTCAACATTGGGACTAGCGGGGGAAGAGACCCAGTACTTC
J gene: TRBJ2-3; D gene: TRBD1; V gene: TRBV7-8; clone size: .; CDR3 protein: CASSPRTGGADTQYF; CDR3 DNA: TGTGCCAGCAGCCCCCGGACAGGGGGCGCAGATACGCAGTATTTT
J gene: TRBJ2-3; D gene: .; V gene: TRBV7-8; clone size: .; CDR3 protein: CASQGPLTDTQYF; CDR3 DNA: TGTGCCTCCCAGGGCCCGCTAACAGATACGCAGTATTTT
J gene: TRBJ2-1; D gene: TRBD2; V gene: TRBV27; clone size: .; CDR3 protein: CASRPAGPNNEQFF; CDR3 DNA: TGTGCCAGCAGGCCAGCGGGACCTAACAATGAGCAGTTCTTC
J gene: TRBJ2-5; D gene: .; V gene: TRBV18; clone size: .; CDR3 protein: CASSPRASSQETQYF; CDR3 DNA: TGTGCCAGCTCACCACGAGCTAGCTCTCAAGAGACCCAGTACTTC
J gene: TRBJ2-7; D gene: .; V gene: TRBV5-1; clone size: .; CDR3 protein: CASSPRPNTSEQYF; CDR3 DNA: TGCGCCAGCAGCCCCCGACCGAACACTAGCGAGCAGTACTTC
J gene: TRBJ1-5; D gene: TRBD1; V gene: TRBV30; clone size: .; CDR3 protein: CAWSAGGPHQPQHF; CDR3 DNA: TGTGCCTGGAGTGCAGGGGGCCCCCATCAGCCCCAGCATTTT
J gene: TRBJ2-4; D gene: .; V gene: TRBV28; clone size: .; CDR3 protein: CASSSPGEIIAKNIQYF; CDR3 DNA: TGTGCCAGCAGTTCACCCGGGGAAATCATAGCCAAAAACATTCAGTACTTC
J gene: TRBJ2-1; D gene: TRBD2; V gene: TRBV7-2; clone size: .; CDR3 protein: CASSLVPSGRIYNEQFF; CDR3 DNA: TGTGCCAGCAGCTTAGTACCTAGCGGGAGAATTTACAATGAGCAGTTCTTC